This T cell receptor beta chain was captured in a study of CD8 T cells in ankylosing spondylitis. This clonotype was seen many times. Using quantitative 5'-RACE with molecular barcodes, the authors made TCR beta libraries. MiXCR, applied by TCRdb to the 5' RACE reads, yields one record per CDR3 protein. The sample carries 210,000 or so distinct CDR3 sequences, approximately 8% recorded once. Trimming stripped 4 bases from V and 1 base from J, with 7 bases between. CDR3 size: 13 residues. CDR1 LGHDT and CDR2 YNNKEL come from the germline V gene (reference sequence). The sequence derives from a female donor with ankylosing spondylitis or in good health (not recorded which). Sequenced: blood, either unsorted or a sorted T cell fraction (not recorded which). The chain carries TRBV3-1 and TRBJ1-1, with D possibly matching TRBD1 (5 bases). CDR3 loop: CASSPQGNTEAFF. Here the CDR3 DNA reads TGTGCCAGCAGCCCTCAGGGGAACACTGAAGCTTTCTTT.